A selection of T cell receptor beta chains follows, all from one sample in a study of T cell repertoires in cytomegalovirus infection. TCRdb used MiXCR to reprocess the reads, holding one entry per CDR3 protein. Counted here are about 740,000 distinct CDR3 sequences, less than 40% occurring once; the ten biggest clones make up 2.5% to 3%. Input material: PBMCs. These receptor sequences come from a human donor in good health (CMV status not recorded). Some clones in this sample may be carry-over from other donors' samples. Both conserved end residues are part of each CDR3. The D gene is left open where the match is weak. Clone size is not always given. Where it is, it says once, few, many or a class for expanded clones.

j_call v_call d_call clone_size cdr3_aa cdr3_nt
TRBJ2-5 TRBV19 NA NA CASSPRGHGGETQYF TGTGCCAGTAGTCCTCGTGGGCACGGCGGAGAGACCCAGTACTTC
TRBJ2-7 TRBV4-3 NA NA CASSTPHTARGRLDHEQYF TGCGCCAGCAGCACCCCCCACACTGCGCGGGGGCGCTTGGACCACGAGCAGTACTTC
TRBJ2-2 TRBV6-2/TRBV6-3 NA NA CASRLLENTGELFF TGTGCCAGCAGACTTCTAGAGAACACCGGGGAGCTGTTTTTT
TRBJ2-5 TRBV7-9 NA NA CASSPNPNKETQYF TGTGCCAGCAGCCCGAACCCGAATAAAGAGACCCAGTACTTC
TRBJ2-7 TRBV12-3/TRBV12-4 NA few CASSWGSVSSYEQYF TGTGCCAGCAGCTGGGGTAGTGTGAGCTCCTACGAGCAGTACTTC
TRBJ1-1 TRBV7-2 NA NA CASSSNGGTEAFF TGTGCCAGCAGCTCGAACGGGGGCACTGAAGCTTTCTTT
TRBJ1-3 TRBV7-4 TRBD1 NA CASSQGQGSGGSGNTIYF TGTGCCAGCAGTCAAGGACAGGGGAGTGGGGGATCTGGAAACACCATATATTTT
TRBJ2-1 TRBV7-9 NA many CASSLVGIYNEQFF TGTGCCAGCAGCCTCGTGGGGATCTACAATGAGCAGTTCTTC
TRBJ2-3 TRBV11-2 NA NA CASSLEGGTQYF TGTGCCAGCAGCCTAGAGGGGGGTACGCAGTATTTT
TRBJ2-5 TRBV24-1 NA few CASRRVSFHGETQYF TGTGCCTCTCGAAGGGTGTCATTCCACGGAGAGACCCAGTACTTC
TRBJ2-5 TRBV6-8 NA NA CASSSTTGFRETQYF TGTGCCAGCAGTTCGACCACAGGGTTTAGGGAGACCCAGTACTTC
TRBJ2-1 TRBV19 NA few CASSIVSREASPYNEQFF TGTGCCAGTAGTATAGTAAGTCGGGAAGCGAGCCCCTACAATGAGCAGTTCTTC
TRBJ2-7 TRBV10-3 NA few CAISDREPYEQYF TGTGCCATCAGTGACAGGGAACCCTACGAGCAGTACTTC
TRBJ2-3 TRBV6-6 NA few CASSYSPAGATDTQYF TGTGCCAGCAGTTACTCCCCGGCTGGGGCCACAGATACGCAGTATTTT
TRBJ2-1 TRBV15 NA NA CATSRDSGTPHYNEQFF TGTGCCACCAGCAGAGATTCCGGGACCCCGCACTACAATGAGCAGTTCTTC
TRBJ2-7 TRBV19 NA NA CASSIGGLYEPYF TGTGCCAGTAGTATCGGCGGTTTGTACGAGCCGTACTTC
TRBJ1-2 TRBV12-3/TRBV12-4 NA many CASSRPGVPPYGYTF TGTGCCAGCAGTAGACCAGGGGTCCCTCCCTATGGCTACACCTTC
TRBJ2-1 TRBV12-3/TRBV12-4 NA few CASSLALRGNEQFF TGTGCCAGCAGTTTAGCGCTCAGGGGCAATGAGCAGTTCTTC
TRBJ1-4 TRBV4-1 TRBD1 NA CASSQLIQGAANEKLCF TGCGCCAGCAGCCAACTGATCCAGGGGGCGGCTAATGAAAAACTGTGTTTT
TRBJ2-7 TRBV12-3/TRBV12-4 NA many CASSLRDSDYEQYF TGTGCCAGCAGTTTAAGGGACTCTGACTACGAGCAGTACTTC
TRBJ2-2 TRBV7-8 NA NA CASSFSPGRNTGELFF TGTGCCAGCAGCTTCTCCCCGGGACGGAACACCGGGGAGCTGTTTTTT
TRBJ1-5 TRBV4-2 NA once CASSQDYQLQHF TGTGCCAGCAGCCAAGATTACCAGCTCCAGCATTTT
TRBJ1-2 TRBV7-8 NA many CASSLSRDHTNYGYTF TGTGCCAGCAGCTTGAGCCGGGACCATACTAACTATGGCTACACCTTC
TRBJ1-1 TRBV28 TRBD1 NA CASSDPGQRPEAFF TGTGCCAGCAGTGACCCGGGACAGAGGCCTGAAGCTTTCTTT
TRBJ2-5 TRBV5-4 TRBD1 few CASSVQGASETQYF TGTGCCAGCAGCGTACAGGGGGCCTCAGAGACCCAGTACTTC
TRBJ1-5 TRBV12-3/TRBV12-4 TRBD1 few CASSLETGANNQPQHF TGTGCCAGCAGTTTAGAGACAGGGGCCAACAATCAGCCCCAGCATTTT
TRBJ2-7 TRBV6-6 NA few CASSYTETSLNEQYF TGTGCCAGCAGTTACACTGAGACTAGTTTGAACGAGCAGTACTTC
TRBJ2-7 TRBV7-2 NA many CASSLVRGSYEQYF TGTGCCAGCAGCTTAGTGCGGGGATCCTACGAGCAGTACTTC
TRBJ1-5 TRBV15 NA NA CATKPFGGGEQPQHF TGTGCCACCAAGCCCTTCGGGGGGGGGGAGCAGCCCCAGCATTTT
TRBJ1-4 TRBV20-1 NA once CSASRGREKLFF TGCAGTGCTAGCAGGGGACGGGAAAAACTGTTTTTT
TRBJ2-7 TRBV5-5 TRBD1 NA CASSLFSTGDYEQYF TGTGCCAGCAGCTTGTTTTCCACAGGGGATTACGAGCAGTACTTC
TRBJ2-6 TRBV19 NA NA CASSIKGTASMGANVLTF TGTGCCAGTAGTATAAAGGGGACGGCGAGCATGGGGGCCAACGTCCTGACTTTC
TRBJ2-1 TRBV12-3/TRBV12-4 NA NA CASSLGHLSNGQFF TGTGCCAGCAGTTTAGGGCATCTTAGCAATGGGCAGTTCTTC
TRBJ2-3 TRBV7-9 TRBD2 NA CATGPSGGGDTQYF TGTGCCACCGGCCCTAGCGGGGGAGGAGATACGCAGTATTTT
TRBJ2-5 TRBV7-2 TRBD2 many CASSHGLAGAETQYF TGTGCCAGCAGCCACGGACTAGCGGGGGCAGAGACCCAGTACTTC
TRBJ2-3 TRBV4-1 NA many CASSQGAGTLTDTQYF TGCGCCAGCAGCCAAGGCGCGGGGACTCTCACAGATACGCAGTATTTT
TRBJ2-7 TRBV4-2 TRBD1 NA CASSQVTGGVTYEQYF TGTGCCAGCAGCCAAGTCACAGGGGGCGTAACGTACGAGCAGTACTTC
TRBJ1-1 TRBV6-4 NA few CASSAKAGDTEAFF TGTGCCAGCAGTGCCAAGGCGGGGGACACTGAAGCTTTCTTT
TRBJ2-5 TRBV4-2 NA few CASSQESTGTGTQYF TGTGCCAGCAGCCAAGAGTCGACAGGCACCGGGACCCAGTACTTC
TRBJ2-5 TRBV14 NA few CASSQAPRGYPQETQYF TGTGCCAGCAGCCAAGCCCCCCGGGGCTACCCCCAAGAGACCCAGTACTTC
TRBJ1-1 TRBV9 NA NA CASSAPSTVVTEAFF TGTGCCAGCAGCGCCCCCTCGACCGTAGTCACTGAAGCTTTCTTT
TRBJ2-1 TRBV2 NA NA CASSEDWGVKEQFF TGTGCCAGCAGTGAAGATTGGGGGGTCAAGGAGCAGTTCTTC
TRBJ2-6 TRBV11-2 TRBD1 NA CASSWGQDISGANVLTF TGTGCCAGCAGCTGGGGACAGGATATCTCTGGGGCCAACGTCCTGACTTTC
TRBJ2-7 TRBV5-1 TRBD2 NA CASSSPGLAGTYEQYF TGCGCCAGCAGCTCCCCGGGACTAGCAGGAACCTACGAGCAGTACTTC
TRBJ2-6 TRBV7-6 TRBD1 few CASSPDSTGAFSGANVLTF TGTGCCAGCAGCCCTGATTCGACAGGGGCGTTCTCTGGGGCCAACGTCCTGACTTTC
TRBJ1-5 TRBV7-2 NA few CASSLFPRVHQPQHF TGTGCCAGCAGCTTATTTCCCAGGGTTCATCAGCCCCAGCATTTT
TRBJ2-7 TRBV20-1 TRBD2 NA CSARAGTSGRYEQYF TGCAGTGCTAGAGCAGGGACTAGCGGAAGATACGAGCAGTACTTC
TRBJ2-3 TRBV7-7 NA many CASSSLGGTSTDTQYF TGTGCTAGCAGCTCCCTCGGCGGAACTAGCACAGATACGCAGTATTTT
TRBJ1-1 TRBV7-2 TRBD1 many CASSRPGTGKNTEAFF TGTGCCAGCAGCCGTCCCGGGACAGGGAAGAACACTGAAGCTTTCTTT
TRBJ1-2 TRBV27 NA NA CASRDPHLGGYTF TGTGCCAGCAGGGACCCTCATCTAGGTGGCTACACCTTC
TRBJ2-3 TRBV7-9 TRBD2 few CASSPQHPGTTSTDTQYF TGTGCCAGCAGCCCCCAACATCCCGGGACTACTAGCACAGATACGCAGTATTTT
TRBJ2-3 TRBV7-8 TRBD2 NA CASSLYLAGNTDTQYF TGTGCCAGCAGCTTATACTTAGCGGGAAACACAGATACGCAGTATTTT